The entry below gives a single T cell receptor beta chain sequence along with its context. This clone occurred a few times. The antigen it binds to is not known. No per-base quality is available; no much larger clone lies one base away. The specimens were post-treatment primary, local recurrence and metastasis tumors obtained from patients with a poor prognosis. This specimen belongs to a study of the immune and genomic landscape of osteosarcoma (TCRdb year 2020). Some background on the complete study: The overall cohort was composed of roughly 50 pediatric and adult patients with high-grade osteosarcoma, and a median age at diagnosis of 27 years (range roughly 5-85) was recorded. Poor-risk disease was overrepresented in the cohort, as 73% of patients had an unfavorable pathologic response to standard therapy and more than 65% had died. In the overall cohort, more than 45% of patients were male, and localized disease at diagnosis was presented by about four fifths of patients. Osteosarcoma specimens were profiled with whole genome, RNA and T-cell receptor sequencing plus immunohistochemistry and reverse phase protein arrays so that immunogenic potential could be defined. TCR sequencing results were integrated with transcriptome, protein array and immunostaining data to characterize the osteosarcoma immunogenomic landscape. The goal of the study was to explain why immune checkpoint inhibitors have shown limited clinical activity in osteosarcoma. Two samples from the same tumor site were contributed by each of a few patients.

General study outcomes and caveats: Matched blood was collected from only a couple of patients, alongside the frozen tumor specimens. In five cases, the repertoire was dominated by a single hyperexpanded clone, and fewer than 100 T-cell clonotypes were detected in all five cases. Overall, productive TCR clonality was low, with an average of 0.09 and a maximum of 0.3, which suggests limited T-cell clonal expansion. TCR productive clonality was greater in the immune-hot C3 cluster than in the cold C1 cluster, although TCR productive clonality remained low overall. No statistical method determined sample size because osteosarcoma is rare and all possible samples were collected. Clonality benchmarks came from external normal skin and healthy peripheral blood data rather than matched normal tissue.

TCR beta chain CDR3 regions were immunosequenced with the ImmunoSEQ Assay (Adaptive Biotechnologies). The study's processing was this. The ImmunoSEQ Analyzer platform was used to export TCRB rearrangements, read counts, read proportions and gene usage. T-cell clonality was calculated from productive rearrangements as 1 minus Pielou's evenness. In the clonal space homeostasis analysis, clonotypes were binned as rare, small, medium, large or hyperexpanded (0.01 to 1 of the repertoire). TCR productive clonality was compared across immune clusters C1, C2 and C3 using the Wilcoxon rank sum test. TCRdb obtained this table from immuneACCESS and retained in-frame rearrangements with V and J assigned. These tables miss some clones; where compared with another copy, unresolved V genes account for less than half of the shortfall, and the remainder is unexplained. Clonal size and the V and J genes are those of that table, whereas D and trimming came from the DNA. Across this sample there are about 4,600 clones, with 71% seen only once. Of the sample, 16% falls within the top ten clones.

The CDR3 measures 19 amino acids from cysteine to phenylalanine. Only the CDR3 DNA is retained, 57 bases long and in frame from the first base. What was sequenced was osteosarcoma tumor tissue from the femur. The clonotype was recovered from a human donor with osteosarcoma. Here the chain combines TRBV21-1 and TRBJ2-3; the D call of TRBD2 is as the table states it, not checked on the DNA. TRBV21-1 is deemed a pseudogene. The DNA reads TGTGCCAGCAGCAGACCTCCGACTAGCGGGAGGGTTTGCACAGATACGCAGTATTTT. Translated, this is CASSRPPTSGRVCTDTQYF.